Reported below is one T cell receptor beta chain. Its target is unknown. The primer mix had 60 Vbeta and 13 Jbeta primers. Some clones are missing from TCRdb's copy, which holds only in-frame ones; the method was immunoSEQ multiplex PCR. The top ten hold 0.55% to 0.7% of the sample, which has some 200,000 clones, approximately 82% seen once. The data were taken from a study of cytomegalovirus exposure and HLA in healthy donors. V was shortened by 8 bases and J by 4 bases, with 15 bases between the two germline ends. The CDR3 totals 13 residues. Per the germline V gene, CDR1 is SGDLS and CDR2 is YYNGEE. Broader study findings: Other equally common chains were less clonally expanded than HLA-associated TCR beta chains, a later analysis showed. Most of the CMV-associated TCR beta chains (in a later analysis) appeared to be HLA-restricted.

V gene TRBV9 combines with J gene TRBJ1-2; D is perhaps TRBD1 (5 bases). Material: PBMCs. The TCR originated in a woman aged 40-49 years in good health and CMV-seronegative. The CDR3 DNA is TGTGCCAGTACGCCGACAGATACCTATGGCTACACCTTC. It translates to CASTPTDTYGYTF.